What follows are 22 T cell receptor beta chains derived from one specimen sequenced in a study of control samples from healthy donors and cancer patients. Clones were sequenced by immunoSEQ multiplex PCR, and TCRdb holds only the in-frame ones, with some missing. The sample lists about 92,000 clones, roughly 78% occurring once. The sequenced material came from blood. The receptors shown here come from a woman aged 55-70 years in good health.

In this sample, this clone turned up a few times. The genes are TRBV5-1 and TRBJ2-3; 15 nucleotides agree with TRBD2. Germline V CDR1 and CDR2: SGHRS, YFSETQ. Trimming removed 4 bases from V and 5 bases from J; junction bases left unmatched: 5. The CDR3 is 16 residues long. The CDR3 bases are TGCGCCAGCAGCGCAGGACTAGCGGGGGGGCAAGATACGCAGTATTTT. Amino acid sequence: CASSAGLAGGQDTQYF.

This clone was seen once. This chain connects TRBV6-5 to TRBJ2-3, with unresolved D. The germline V gene encodes CDR1 MNHEY and CDR2 SVGAGI. Trimming pared 6 bases from V and 0 bases from J, leaving 7 bases between. The CDR3 length is 13 residues. CDR3 amino acids: CASRQDSTDTQYF. The DNA for the CDR3 is TGTGCCAGCAGGCAAGACAGCACAGATACGCAGTATTTT.

In its sample, this clone was seen a few times. The V gene is TRBV18, the J gene TRBJ2-1, with 9 bases identical to TRBD2. Germline CDR1 is KGHSH and CDR2 is LQKENI. This CDR3 has 19 residues. Losses at the gene ends were 2 bases for V and 5 bases for J; bases not matched to a gene: 16. DNA of the CDR3: TGTGCCAGCTCACCATGGGTAGAGTCTAGCGGGGCCTATAACAATGAGCAGTTCTTC. It codes for CASSPWVESSGAYNNEQFF.

This chain connects TRBV10-1 to TRBJ2-1, with D tentatively TRBD2 (6 bases). CDR3 length equals 13 residues. Trimming removed 0 bases from V and 6 bases from J, with 6 bases in between. The germline CDR1 and CDR2 sequences are WNHNN and SYGVQD (reference sequence). The CDR3 coding sequence is TGCGCCAGCAGTGAGTCGGGGGGCAATGAGCAGTTCTTC. It specifies CASSESGGNEQFF.

This chain connects TRBV5-1 to TRBJ2-2; 10 bases align to TRBD2. This CDR3 contains 16 residues. The germline CDR1 and CDR2 sequences are SGHRS and YFSETQ. Unmatched junction bases numbered 8, after V lost 3 bases and J lost 6 bases. The CDR3 reads CASSSKTSGQAGELFF. The CDR3 region has the DNA TGCGCCAGCAGCTCCAAGACTAGCGGGCAAGCCGGGGAGCTGTTTTTT.

This clone was seen just once. The chain is built from TRBV9 and TRBJ1-5; no definite D call. V was pared by 4 bases and J by 1 base, with 12 bases between. CDR1 SGDLS and CDR2 YYNGEE come from the germline V gene. The length of the CDR3 is 15 residues. The CDR3 loop is CASSPDNLSNQPQHF. The CDR3 nucleotides are TGTGCCAGCAGCCCAGATAACTTAAGCAATCAGCCCCAGCATTTT.

This chain joins TRBV5-1 and TRBJ1-5; maybe TRBD1 (5 bases). The CDR3 is made up of 14 amino acids. Germline values: CDR1 SGHRS, CDR2 YFSETQ. Deletions cut 4 bases from V and 2 bases from J, with 10 bases between. For the CDR3, the DNA is TGCGCCAGCAGCAAAGGGGATGGCAATCAGCCCCAGCATTTT. This encodes CASSKGDGNQPQHF.

The chain recombines TRBV4-1 with TRBJ2-7, with D uncertain. The CDR3 totals 16 residues. CDR1 and CDR2 from the germline V gene are MGHRA and YSYEKL. Trimming shortened V by 1 base and J by 2 bases, and 15 bases separated the two germline ends. CDR3 region: CASSQVTDSKTYEQYF. The CDR3 DNA follows: TGCGCCAGCAGCCAAGTAACCGATTCAAAGACCTACGAGCAGTACTTC.

This chain uses TRBV27 with TRBJ1-1; maybe TRBD1 (6 bases). V was trimmed by 4 bases and J by 4 bases, leaving 13 bases between them. CDR3 size: 14 residues. Germline CDR1 and CDR2: MNHEY and SMNVEV (reference sequence). CDR3 bases: TGTGCCAGCAGTTCCGGGGGCAGGGTCACTGAAGCTTTCTTT. The encoded protein is CASSSGGRVTEAFF.

This clone was seen only once. The chain combines TRBV6-5 with TRBJ2-7, with D perhaps TRBD1 (6 bases). The germline CDR1 and CDR2 sequences are MNHEY and SVGAGI. V was pared by 6 bases and J by 1 base, with 13 bases between. The CDR3 has 14 amino acids. The CDR3 is CASSPDRRSYEQYF. As DNA, the CDR3 is TGTGCCAGCAGCCCCGACAGGCGATCCTACGAGCAGTACTTC.

This chain connects TRBV15 to TRBJ1-4; TRBD1 might be the D (6 bases). CDR3 length equals 14 residues. V lost 0 bases to trimming and J lost 8 bases, with 10 bases between them. Germline V gene lookup returns CDR1 LNHNV and CDR2 YYDKDF (reference sequence). The CDR3 loop reads CATSRDRGGEKLFF. The CDR3 region has the DNA TGTGCCACCAGCAGAGACAGGGGTGGGGAAAAACTGTTTTTT.

J is TRBJ2-7 and V is TRBV7-6; 7 positions match TRBD1. With V trimmed by 1 base and J by 4 bases, 7 bases remained unmatched. There are 15 residues in the CDR3. Germline CDR1 reads SGHVS; CDR2 reads FNYEAQ. This chain's CDR3 is CASSLDLNRGYEQYF. In DNA form, the CDR3 reads TGTGCCAGCAGCTTAGATTTGAACAGGGGTTACGAGCAGTACTTC.

A single count supports this clone. This chain uses TRBV7-2 with TRBJ2-1, with 7 bases matching TRBD2. V shed 1 base and J 2 bases; nucleotides not matched to a gene: 11. This CDR3 region has 18 residues. CDR1 is SGHTA and CDR2 is FQGNSA in the germline V gene. The DNA of the CDR3 is TGTGCCAGCAGCTTAGGGTACAGCGGGATATCGACCTACAATGAGCAGTTCTTC. As protein: CASSLGYSGISTYNEQFF.

The rearrangement uses TRBV6-5 and TRBJ2-2; maybe TRBD1 (5 bases). V was cut by 11 bases and J by 3 bases, with 13 bases left in between. This CDR3 region has 13 residues. The germline CDR1 and CDR2 sequences are MNHEY and SVGAGI. DNA for the CDR3: TGTGCCTTGGACATCACCTACACCGGGGAGCTGTTTTTT. Its translation: CALDITYTGELFF.

CDR3 coding DNA: TGTGCCAGCAGCCAAGTACGAGGCAGATTAGAGACCCAGTACTTC. It encodes CASSQVRGRLETQYF. The rearrangement links TRBV14 to TRBJ2-5, with D unresolved. The V and J ends lost 1 base and 4 bases respectively, with 13 bases between them. The CDR3 is 15 residues long. Germline CDR1 reads SGHDN; CDR2 reads FVKESK.

Worth noting for this clone: Other DNA sequences in the same sample also yield this CDR3. The chain links TRBV19 to TRBJ1-1; a weak D match, TRBD1 (5 bases). Germline CDR1 LNHDA, CDR2 SQIVND (reference sequence). V was cut by 4 bases and J by 5 bases, with 11 bases left in between. The CDR3 has 13 residues. This CDR3 reads CASSRGRGTEAFF. CDR3 nucleotides: TGTGCCAGTAGTAGAGGTCGGGGGACTGAAGCTTTCTTT. The complete variable domain, with remaining parts taken from reference TRBV19 and TRBJ1-1, reads DGGITQSPKYLFRKEGQNVTLSCEQNLNHDAMYWYRQDPGQGLRLIYYSQIVNDFQKGDIAEGYSVSREKKESFPLTVTSAQKNPTAFYLCASSRGRGTEAFFGQGTRLTVV.

The chain uses TRBV4-1 and TRBJ2-3; tentative D call: TRBD2 (5 bases). CDR3 size: 16 residues. The V and J ends lost 0 bases and 2 bases respectively, with 12 bases between them. Germline-derived CDR1 and CDR2 are MGHRA and YSYEKL. Written as DNA, the CDR3 is TGCGCCAGCAGCCAAGATCGAGCGGTCCTCACAGATACGCAGTATTTT. Translation gives CASSQDRAVLTDTQYF.

CDR3 protein: CASSQVFMGQQNTEAFF. In DNA form, the CDR3 reads TGTGCCAGCAGCCAAGTTTTCATGGGACAGCAGAACACTGAAGCTTTCTTT. The chain uses TRBV3-1 (or the pseudogene TRBV3-2) and TRBJ1-1; TRBD1 agrees at 7 bases. There are 17 residues in the CDR3. V gave up 1 base and J gave up 1 base; unmatched junction bases: 9. Germline CDR1 LGHDT, CDR2 YNNKEL (reference sequence).

The CDR3 DNA is TGTGCCAGCAGTGACCCCGGACAGGCCCCTCCTGAAGCTTTCTTT. Amino acids: CASSDPGQAPPEAFF. The chain recombines TRBV6-1 with TRBJ1-1, with TRBD1 matching over 7 bases. Germline CDR1 MNHNS, CDR2 SASEGT. The CDR3 has 15 amino acids. V trimming: 3 bases; J trimming: 6 bases; junction bases outside the gene matches: 10.

On this clone itself: The germline gene is not matched at one end of the junction; a read error may be the cause. The chain is built from TRBV6-2 or TRBV6-3 and TRBJ2-5, with TRBD2 matching 9 bases. Germline V gene lookup returns CDR1 MNHEY and CDR2 SVGEGT. CDR3 size: 16 residues. CDR3 coding DNA: TGTGCCAGCAGTTCCCATAGCGGGGGCACCCAAGGGACCCAGTACTTC. Protein sequence: CASSSHSGGTQGTQYF.

The CDR3 region has the DNA TGTGCCAGCAGTGGTCGGGCCACAGATACGCAGTATTTT. This sequence encodes CASSGRATDTQYF. The V and J genes are TRBV25-1 and TRBJ2-3; D not resolved. Trimming took off 4 bases at V and 2 bases at J, with 7 bases between the two ends. CDR3 size: 13 residues. Germline V lookup: CDR1 MGHDK, CDR2 SYGVNS.

The chain has TRBV6-1 and TRBJ1-6, with D unresolved. The CDR3 covers 15 residues. CDR1 is MNHNS and CDR2 is SASEGT in the germline V gene. Trimming stripped 1 base from V and 14 bases from J, with 18 bases between. CDR3 amino acids: CASSEEGGIASTLHF. CDR3 coding DNA: TGTGCCAGCAGTGAAGAGGGTGGTATCGCCAGCACCCTCCACTTT.